The 29 T cell receptor beta chains listed next were all sequenced from one sample in a study of cytomegalovirus exposure and HLA in healthy donors. The data were produced by immunoSEQ multiplex PCR, yet TCRdb's version contains in-frame clones alone and is incomplete. Counted here are roughly 120,000 clones, approximately 85% occurring once; the ten biggest clones make up roughly 5.3%. The material sequenced was PBMCs. The source of these receptors is a young man in good health and CMV-seronegative.

On this clone: A read error may produce the germline difference seen at one junction end. The chain couples TRBV2 to TRBJ1-5, with 8 bases that match TRBD1. Germline V gene data show CDR1 as SNHLY and CDR2 as FYNNEI. The CDR3 covers 12 residues. DNA of the CDR3: TGTGCCAGCAGTAACCGGGACAGGCGCGCGAATTTT. It codes for CASSNRDRRANF.

The chain uses TRBV5-1 and TRBJ2-2; no definite D call. The V gene lost 0 bases and the J gene lost 0 bases, with 9 bases spanning the gap. The CDR3 is 16 residues long. Germline V gene data show CDR1 as SGHRS and CDR2 as YFSETQ. CDR3 residues: CASSLAVPANTGELFF. Here the CDR3 DNA reads TGCGCCAGCAGCTTGGCAGTCCCAGCGAACACCGGGGAGCTGTTTTTT. The complete variable domain, with remaining parts taken from reference TRBV5-1 and TRBJ2-2, reads KAGVTQTPRYLIKTRGQQVTLSCSPISGHRSVSWYQQTPGQGLQFLFEYFSETQRNKGNFPGRFSGRQFSNSRSEMNVSTLELGDSALYLCASSLAVPANTGELFFGEGSRLTVL.

The chain links TRBV27 to TRBJ1-5; D possibly corresponds to TRBD1 (5 bases). In germline, CDR1 is MNHEY, CDR2 SMNVEV (reference sequence). The germline V and J ends were trimmed by 5 bases and 9 bases, with 14 bases remaining between them. This CDR3 is built from 13 residues. The CDR3 coding sequence is TGTGCCAGCAGTCGGGAGGGGCGGGGGCCCCAGCATTTT. It yields the protein CASSREGRGPQHF.

This sequence joins TRBV4-2 and TRBJ2-2; D call uncertain. Trimming took off 2 bases at V and 3 bases at J, with 10 bases between the two ends. This CDR3 contains 15 residues. CDR1 and CDR2 (germline): LGHNA, YNFKEQ. The CDR3 region has the DNA TGTGCCAGCAGCCAACGCGTTCGGGACACCGGGGAGCTGTTTTTT. Translated, it gives CASSQRVRDTGELFF.

J is TRBJ2-7 and V is TRBV7-2; possible D gene TRBD1, 5 bases. Looked up from germline, CDR1 is SGHTA and CDR2 is FQGNSA. The CDR3 length is 14 residues. The germline V and J ends were trimmed by 5 bases and 3 bases, with 14 bases remaining between them. CDR3 nucleotide sequence: TGTGCCAGCAGCCTGGGGCCGAAATACTACGAGCAGTACTTC. Amino acid sequence: CASSLGPKYYEQYF. The full variable domain, in which reference TRBV7-2 and TRBJ2-7 provide the parts outside the CDR3, is GAGVSQSPSNKVTEKGKDVELRCDPISGHTALYWYRQSLGQGLEFLIYFQGNSAPDKSGLPSDRFSAERTGGSVSTLTIQRTQQEDSAVYLCASSLGPKYYEQYFGPGTRLTVT.

The genes are TRBV7-6 and TRBJ2-2; TRBD2 agrees at 11 bases. The length of the CDR3 is 17 residues. Germline CDR1 is SGHVS and CDR2 is FNYEAQ. Trimming took 0 bases from V and 1 from J; bases not matched to a gene: 1. The CDR3 protein is CASSLASGGVNTGELFF. The CDR3 DNA follows: TGTGCCAGCAGCTTAGCTAGCGGGGGGGTGAACACCGGGGAGCTGTTTTTT. The whole variable domain, filled in from reference TRBV7-6 and TRBJ2-2, reads GAGVSQSPRYKVTKRGQDVALRCDPISGHVSLYWYRQALGQGPEFLTYFNYEAQQDKSGLPNDRFSAERPEGSISTLTIQRTEQRDSAMYRCASSLASGGVNTGELFFGEGSRLTVL.

J is TRBJ1-3 and V is TRBV4-1; 9 bases fit TRBD1. The germline V gene has CDR1 MGHRA and CDR2 YSYEKL. V lost 1 base, J lost 3 bases, and 4 bases stayed unmatched. The CDR3 has 16 amino acids. The CDR3 protein is CASSQGTGAYGNTIYF. CDR3 in DNA: TGCGCCAGCAGCCAAGGGACAGGGGCTTATGGAAACACCATATATTTT.

There are a few counts of this clone. The chain uses TRBV2 and TRBJ1-2; 11 bases line up with TRBD1. Germline V gene lookup returns CDR1 SNHLY and CDR2 FYNNEI. The CDR3 spans 15 residues. J gave up 3 bases and V 3 bases, and 3 bases lay outside the gene matches. The CDR3 nucleotides are TGTGCCAGCAGTGAGGACAGGGGGCAATACTATGGCTACACCTTC. This sequence encodes CASSEDRGQYYGYTF.

The chain is built from TRBV6-1 and TRBJ1-2; 11 positions match TRBD1. The CDR3 has 15 residues. The ends lost 2 bases at V and 4 bases at J; junction bases unmatched: 3. Germline CDR1 is MNHNS and CDR2 is SASEGT. DNA for the CDR3: TGTGCCAGCAGTGAACGGACAGGGGGCACCTATGGCTACACCTTC. Protein sequence: CASSERTGGTYGYTF.

This chain links TRBV18 with TRBJ1-4; possibly TRBD1 for D (5 bases). Germline V gives CDR1 KGHSH, CDR2 LQKENI. The length of the CDR3 is 16 residues. V was shortened by 2 bases and J by 5 bases, with 15 bases between the two germline ends. For the CDR3, the DNA is TGTGCCAGCTCACCAAGGGAAGCAGGGCCGAATGAAAAACTGTTTTTT. Amino acids: CASSPREAGPNEKLFF.

This clone has more than one count but fewer than ten. The CDR3: CASSPSWRNYEQYF. CDR3 in DNA: TGTGCCAGCAGTCCCTCCTGGAGGAACTACGAGCAGTACTTC. V is TRBV27 and J is TRBJ2-7, with D maybe TRBD2 (5 bases). CDR1 MNHEY and CDR2 SMNVEV come from the germline V gene (reference sequence). V shed 5 bases and J shed 3 bases, with 14 bases lying between them. The CDR3 totals 14 residues.

The chain joins TRBV7-9 to TRBJ1-1; 9 bases fit TRBD1. This CDR3 comprises 14 residues. The J segment lost 9 bases and the V segment lost 2 bases, leaving 7 bases of the junction unmatched. Germline V CDR1 and CDR2: SEHNR, FQNEAQ (reference sequence). The CDR3 here is CASSLKQGAGKAFF. The CDR3 DNA reads TGTGCCAGCAGCTTAAAACAGGGGGCTGGGAAAGCTTTCTTT. The variable domain in full, completed from reference TRBV7-9 and TRBJ1-1, reads DTGVSQNPRHKITKRGQNVTFRCDPISEHNRLYWYRQTLGQGPEFLTYFQNEAQLEKSRLLSDRFSAERPKGSFSTLEIQRTEQGDSAMYLCASSLKQGAGKAFFGQGTRLTVV.

This chain uses TRBV5-6 with TRBJ1-4, with TRBD1 matching over 7 bases. CDR3 length: 15 residues. Unmatched junction bases numbered 7, after V lost 0 bases and J lost 8 bases. In germline, CDR1 is SGHDT, CDR2 YYEEEE. The CDR3 is CASSLEEGASEKLFF. The CDR3 DNA follows: TGTGCCAGCAGCTTGGAAGAGGGGGCGTCGGAAAAACTGTTTTTT.

The chain joins TRBV7-6 to TRBJ2-6; D uncertain. V lost 6 bases and J 1 base, leaving 7 bases between the germline ends. Germline assignment: CDR1 SGHVS and CDR2 FNYEAQ. The CDR3 length is 14 residues. The CDR3 nucleotides read TGTGCCAGCAGTTCCAGATCTGGGGCCAACGTCCTGACTTTC. It translates to CASSSRSGANVLTF.

V and J are TRBV5-1 and TRBJ1-1, with TRBD1 matching 7 bases. This CDR3 region has 14 residues. The V gene's germline CDR1 is SGHRS and CDR2 YFSETQ. Germline trimming cut 6 bases from V and 0 bases from J; bases unmatched to any gene: 5. The CDR3 here is CASNRDSLNTEAFF. CDR3 coding DNA: TGCGCCAGCAACAGGGACAGTCTGAACACTGAAGCTTTCTTT.

The chain has TRBV5-1 and TRBJ2-1; 9 bases agree with TRBD2. The CDR3 has 15 amino acids. From germline, CDR1 is SGHRS and CDR2 YFSETQ. Trimming cost V 2 bases and J 7 bases; bases outside gene matches: 7. This chain's CDR3 is CASSLRTSVENEQFF. The CDR3 DNA is TGCGCCAGCAGCTTAAGGACTAGCGTCGAAAATGAGCAGTTCTTC.

This clone was counted only a few times. This chain joins TRBV7-8 and TRBJ2-7; D not certain. The CDR3 totals 14 residues. Germline V gene sequence: CDR1 SGHVS, CDR2 FQNEAQ. V was trimmed by 5 bases and J by 3 bases, leaving 14 bases between them. The CDR3 loop is CASSRVGDVYEQYF. DNA of the CDR3: TGTGCCAGCAGCCGCGTAGGAGATGTCTACGAGCAGTACTTC. Full variable domain (outside the CDR3, taken from reference TRBV7-8 and TRBJ2-7): GAGVSQSPRYKVAKRGQDVALRCDPISGHVSLFWYQQALGQGPEFLTYFQNEAQLDKSGLPSDRFFAERPEGSVSTLKIQRTQQEDSAVYLCASSRVGDVYEQYFGPGTRLTVT.

This rearrangement joins TRBV5-1 to TRBJ1-2; no firm D call. The germline gives CDR1 SGHRS, CDR2 YFSETQ. Trimming removed 3 bases from V and 4 bases from J, with 10 bases in between. The CDR3 runs to 13 residues. The CDR3 DNA is TGCGCCAGCAGCTGGGCCGAGAGCTATGGCTACACCTTC. It yields the protein CASSWAESYGYTF.

The V call is TRBV29-1, the J call TRBJ1-1, with D uncertain. Germline-derived CDR1 and CDR2 are SQVTM and ANQGSEA. The CDR3 extends over 16 amino acids. V lost 1 base, J lost 1 base, and 16 bases lay in between. The CDR3 spells CSVEGRDTPRNTEAFF. As DNA, the CDR3 is TGCAGCGTTGAAGGGCGAGACACCCCCAGGAACACTGAAGCTTTCTTT.

This clone was observed once. The rearrangement joins TRBV7-8 to TRBJ2-7; D is unclear. Germline V lookup: CDR1 SGHVS, CDR2 FQNEAQ. The CDR3 is made up of 13 amino acids. V lost 5 bases to trimming and J lost 5 bases, with 13 bases between them. CDR3 bases: TGTGCCAGCAGCCAAGAGAACCAAAACGAGCAGTACTTC. As protein: CASSQENQNEQYF.

The rearrangement uses TRBV5-1 and TRBJ2-3; D uncertain. The CDR3 has 20 amino acids. Trimming stripped 4 bases from V and 2 bases from J, with 29 bases between. The germline V gene encodes CDR1 SGHRS and CDR2 YFSETQ. The CDR3 here is CASSQPTSIRIQGDTDTQYF. The CDR3, as DNA: TGCGCCAGCAGCCAACCGACGTCCATTAGGATCCAAGGAGACACAGATACGCAGTATTTT.

This chain links TRBV15 with TRBJ2-1; 8 positions match TRBD2. Looked up from germline, CDR1 is LNHNV and CDR2 is YYDKDF (reference sequence). There are 15 residues in the CDR3. V trimming: 8 bases; J trimming: 4 bases; junction bases outside the gene matches: 10. DNA for the CDR3: TGTGCCACCGACCCCTCGGGAGGGGGGTACAATGAGCAGTTCTTC. Translating gives CATDPSGGGYNEQFF.

This clone was found a few times. Here the CDR3 reads CASSTGTGSYEQYF. As DNA, the CDR3 is TGTGCCAGCAGTACCGGGACAGGGTCCTACGAGCAGTACTTC. This chain links TRBV6-5 with TRBJ2-7, with TRBD1 matching over 9 bases. The V and J ends lost 5 bases and 1 base, in that order; junction bases with no gene match: 3. The CDR3 sequence is 14 residues long. Germline values: CDR1 MNHEY, CDR2 SVGAGI.

The genes are TRBV30 and TRBJ2-1; D not resolved. The CDR3 runs 16 residues. V lost 0 bases to trimming and J lost 0 bases, with 12 bases between them. The germline V gene has CDR1 GTSNPN and CDR2 SVGIG (reference sequence). CDR3 nucleotide sequence: TGTGCCTGGAGTGTTGGTTCTACGAGCTCCTACAATGAGCAGTTCTTC. Protein product: CAWSVGSTSSYNEQFF.

This clone turned up a few times. Other DNA sequences from this sample encode an identical CDR3 as well. V is TRBV30 and J is TRBJ1-5; no reliable D call. Germline loops: CDR1 GTSNPN, CDR2 SVGIG (reference sequence). V lost 0 bases, J lost 0 bases, and 3 bases lay in between. The CDR3 sequence is 13 residues long. The CDR3 coding sequence is TGTGCCTGGAGTGTCGGTAGCAATCAGCCCCAGCATTTT. Its translation is CAWSVGSNQPQHF.

This clone was recorded once. The chain recombines TRBV15 with TRBJ1-2, with D maybe TRBD1 (5 bases). V lost 8 bases, J lost 2 bases, and 12 bases lay in between. This CDR3 comprises 13 residues. Germline V gene data show CDR1 as LNHNV and CDR2 as YYDKDF (reference sequence). This CDR3 is CATLGGANYGYTF. As DNA, the CDR3 is TGTGCCACCCTAGGCGGGGCCAACTATGGCTACACCTTC.

The rearrangement uses TRBV28 and TRBJ2-1; 8 bases align to TRBD1. Germline values: CDR1 MDHEN, CDR2 SYDVKM. The length of the CDR3 is 15 residues. V shed 2 bases and J 6 bases; nucleotides not matched to a gene: 6. CDR3 protein: CASSLGTGPSNEQFF. The CDR3 region has the DNA TGTGCCAGCAGTTTAGGGACAGGCCCTAGCAATGAGCAGTTCTTC.

The chain links TRBV5-1 to TRBJ1-2, with TRBD1 matching over 7 bases. The CDR3 runs to 13 residues. Germline CDR1 reads SGHRS; CDR2 reads YFSETQ. Losses at the gene ends were 1 base for V and 7 bases for J; bases not matched to a gene: 4. The chain's CDR3 is CASSLRGHRGYTF. In DNA form, the CDR3 reads TGCGCCAGCAGCTTGAGGGGGCATCGTGGCTACACCTTC.

The chain is built from TRBV7-9 and TRBJ2-1, with TRBD2 matching over 12 bases. Germline assignment: CDR1 SEHNR and CDR2 FQNEAQ (reference sequence). The V segment lost 6 bases and the J segment 5 bases; nucleotides outside the gene matches: 2. This CDR3 has 14 amino acids. In DNA, the CDR3 is TGTGCCAGCAGACTAGCGGGGGGTAACAATGAGCAGTTCTTC. Amino acids: CASRLAGGNNEQFF.